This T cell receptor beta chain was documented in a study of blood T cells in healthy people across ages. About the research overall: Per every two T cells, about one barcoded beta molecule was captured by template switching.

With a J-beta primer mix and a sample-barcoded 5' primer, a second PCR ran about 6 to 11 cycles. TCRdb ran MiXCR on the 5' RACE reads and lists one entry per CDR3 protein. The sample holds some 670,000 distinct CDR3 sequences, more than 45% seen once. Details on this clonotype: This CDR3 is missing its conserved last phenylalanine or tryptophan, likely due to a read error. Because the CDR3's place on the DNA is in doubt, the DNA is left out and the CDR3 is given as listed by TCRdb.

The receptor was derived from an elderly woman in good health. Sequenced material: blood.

The CDR3 is CASTALAHADTQYS. The chain joins TRBV12-3 or TRBV12-4 to TRBJ2-3; the table names TRBD2, a call not compared with the DNA. Termini included, the CDR3 measures 14 amino acids.